This TCR beta chain was profiled in a study of CD8 T cells in Susac syndrome (dated by TCRdb to about 2019). Broadly, across the study: Whether CD8+ T cell activation and differentiation in Susac syndrome was antigen driven was tested using repertoire sequencing. Broad study findings and their caveats: The TCR sequencing and HLA analysis was acknowledged to have included a relatively small number of individuals.

RNA was extracted using the RNeasy kit, and about 0.5 to 1 ug of the RNA was reverse transcribed with random hexamers. The immunoSEQ multiplex PCR assay, covering 54 Vbeta and 13 Jbeta segments, was used to amplify TCR beta CDR3 regions. PCR amplification bias was corrected by using a synthetic template baseline for primer optimization and computational correction. The original methods were these. Only productive sequences were kept, with reads annotated to V, D and J genes according to IMGT and analyzed in immunoSEQ Analyzer. Clonality was calculated as one minus the Shannon entropy normalized by log2 of the number of productive unique sequences. For each patient and control, public and private clones were evaluated within the 100 most prevalent clones. Clones were defined as Susac-specific if absent from the healthy and MS cohorts, from 1052 published viral clones and from other ImmuneACCESS disease sequences. Using fastp at Q25 and MiXCR, TCRdb reprocessed the public reads and kept productive beta chains. Every CDR3 protein is listed once, alongside the most common genes and DNA of its rows. The V and J calls shown here were made by TCRdb, not taken from the authors' results. Here the sample has some 180,000 distinct CDR3 sequences; under 95% occur a single time. Around 0.1% of the sample rests with the top ten.

High-throughput TCR beta sequencing profiled peripheral blood CD8+ and CD4+ T cells from healthy donors, Susac syndrome patients and multiple sclerosis patients. The healthy donors served as controls matched for age and sex. Bulk CD8+ and CD4+ T cells were purified by magnetic negative isolation, whereas CD8+ TEMRA cells were enriched by FACS. Blood was collected in EDTA tubes and processed within 24 hours, with PBMCs isolated through density gradient centrifugation. PBMCs intended for TCR sequencing were cryopreserved in liquid nitrogen and were subsequently thawed in a 37 degrees C water bath. The sorted or isolated CD4+, CD8+ and CD8+ TEMRA cells had a purity of 90% or higher. In the case of this clonotype: Its antigen target is currently unknown. One base away there is no much larger clone; base qualities are not given.

The receptor comes from a human donor in good health. Sequencing used CD4+ T cells from PBMCs.

The CDR3 reads CASSLLSSSEKLFF. The sequenced DNA: TGCGCCAGCAGCTTGTTATCTTCTAGCGAAAAACTGTTTTTT. The chain joins TRBV5-1 to TRBJ1-4, with the identity of the D gene unclear. CDR1 and CDR2, looked up from the germline V gene, are SGHRS and YFSETQ. V was cut back by 1 base and J by 8 bases, leaving a gap of 12 bases between them. The cysteine opens and the phenylalanine closes a CDR3 of 14 amino acids. Only the CDR3 part of the read is kept: 42 bases, read in frame from the first base.